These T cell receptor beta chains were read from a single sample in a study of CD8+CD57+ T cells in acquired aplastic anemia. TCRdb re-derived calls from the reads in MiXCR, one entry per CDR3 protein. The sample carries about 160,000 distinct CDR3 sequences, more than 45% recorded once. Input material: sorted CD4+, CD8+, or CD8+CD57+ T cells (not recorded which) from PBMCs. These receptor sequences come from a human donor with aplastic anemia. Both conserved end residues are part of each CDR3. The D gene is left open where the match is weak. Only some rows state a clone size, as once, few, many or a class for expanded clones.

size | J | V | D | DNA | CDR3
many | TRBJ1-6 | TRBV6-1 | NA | TGTGCCAGCTTAGCCAGTGCCTATAATTCACCCCTCCACTTT | CASLASAYNSPLHF
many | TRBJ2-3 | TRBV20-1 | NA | TGCAGTGCTAGCGGGACGGCTAGCACAGATACGCAGTATTTT | CSASGTASTDTQYF
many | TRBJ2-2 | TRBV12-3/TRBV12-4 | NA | TGTGCCAGCAGTTTGAGGACTTCTGCGGGCGGGGAGCTGTTTTTT | CASSLRTSAGGELFF
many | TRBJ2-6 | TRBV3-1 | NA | TGTGCCAGCAGCCGGGGCAACGTCCTGACTTTC | CASSRGNVLTF
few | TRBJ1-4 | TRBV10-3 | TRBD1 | TGTGCCATCAGTGAGTCGGCAGGGGGGAGTGAAAAACTGTTTTTT | CAISESAGGSEKLFF
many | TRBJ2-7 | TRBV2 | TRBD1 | TGTGCCAGCAAGTACCGGGACAGCCCATCCTACGAGCAGTACTTC | CASKYRDSPSYEQYF
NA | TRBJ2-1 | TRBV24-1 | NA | TGTGCCACCAGTGCACAAAGGGGGGACGGGAATGAGCAGTTCTTC | CATSAQRGDGNEQFF
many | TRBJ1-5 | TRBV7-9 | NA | TGTGCCAGCAGCCCAGTTGGGGGCTGGGGCAATCAGCCCCAGCATTTT | CASSPVGGWGNQPQHF
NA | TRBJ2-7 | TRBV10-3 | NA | TGTGCCAGCAGTTTTTACAAGGGGTACGAGCAGTACTTC | CASSFYKGYEQYF
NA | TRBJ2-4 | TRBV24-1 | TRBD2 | TGTGCCACCAGTGACCCGGGACTAGCGGGAGGGTTGGCCAAAAACATTCAGTACTTC | CATSDPGLAGGLAKNIQYF
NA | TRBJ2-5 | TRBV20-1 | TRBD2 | TGCAGTCTCACTCTAGCGGGAGCAGGGGAGACCCAGTACTTC | CSLTLAGAGETQYF
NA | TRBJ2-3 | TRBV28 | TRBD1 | TGTGCCGGCAGTTCCACAGGGGCTTCCACAGATACGCAGTATTTT | CAGSSTGASTDTQYF
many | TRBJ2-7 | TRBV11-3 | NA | TGTGCCAGCAGCCGCAGGGGGGTCGCCCTCTACGAGCAGTACTTC | CASSRRGVALYEQYF
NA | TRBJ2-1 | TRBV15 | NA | TGTGCCATCGGTGGGGACTGGGGCGGCTCCTACAATGAGCAGTTCTTC | CAIGGDWGGSYNEQFF
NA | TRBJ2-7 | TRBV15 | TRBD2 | TGTGCCATCAGCAGAGATGTCGCTAGCGGCAACTACGAGCAGTACTTC | CAISRDVASGNYEQYF
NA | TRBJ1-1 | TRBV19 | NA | TGTGCCAGTAGTGGCCCGAAGATAACTGAAGCTTTCTTT | CASSGPKITEAFF
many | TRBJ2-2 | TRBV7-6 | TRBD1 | TGTGCCAGCAGCTTACGGGGACAGGATCCCGGGGAGCTGTTTTTT | CASSLRGQDPGELFF
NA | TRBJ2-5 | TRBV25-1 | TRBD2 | TGTGCCAGCAGTACCGGGACTAGCGGGGGGGGAGAGACCCAGTACTTC | CASSTGTSGGGETQYF
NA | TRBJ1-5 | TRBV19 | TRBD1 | TGTGCCAGTAGCGTGACAGGGAGCACGGGTCAGCCCCAGCATTTT | CASSVTGSTGQPQHF
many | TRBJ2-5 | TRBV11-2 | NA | TGTGCCAGCAGCCCAGACAGAAACTTCCAAGAGACCCAGTACTTC | CASSPDRNFQETQYF
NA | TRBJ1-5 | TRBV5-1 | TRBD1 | TGCGCCAGCAGCTTGGGGGACAGGGTCGGTCAGCCCCAGCATTTT | CASSLGDRVGQPQHF